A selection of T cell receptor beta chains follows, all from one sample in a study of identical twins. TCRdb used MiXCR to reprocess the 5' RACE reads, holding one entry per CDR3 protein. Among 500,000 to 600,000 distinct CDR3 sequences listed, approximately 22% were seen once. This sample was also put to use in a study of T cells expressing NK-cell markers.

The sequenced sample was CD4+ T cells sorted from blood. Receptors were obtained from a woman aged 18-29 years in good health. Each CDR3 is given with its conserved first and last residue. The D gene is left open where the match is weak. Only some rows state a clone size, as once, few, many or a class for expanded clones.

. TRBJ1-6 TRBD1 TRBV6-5 CASSYSQRTGNSPLHF TGTGCCAGCAGTTACTCCCAGAGGACAGGGAACTCACCCCTCCACTTT
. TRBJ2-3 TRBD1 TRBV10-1 CASSVDRGALDTQYF TGCGCCAGCAGTGTGGACAGGGGGGCCCTAGATACGCAGTATTTT
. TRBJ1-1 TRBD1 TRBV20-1 CSAPGQGATEAFF TGCAGTGCCCCGGGACAGGGGGCGACTGAAGCTTTCTTT
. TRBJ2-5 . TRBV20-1 CSARDGARKETQYF TGCAGTGCTAGAGATGGGGCCAGAAAAGAGACCCAGTACTTC
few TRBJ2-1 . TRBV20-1 CSATRRFRGDEQFF TGCAGTGCTACACGGAGGTTCCGTGGGGATGAGCAGTTCTTC
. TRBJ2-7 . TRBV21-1 CASSNGSEQYF TGTGCCAGCAGCAATGGGAGCGAGCAGTACTTC
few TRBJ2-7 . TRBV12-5 CASGLEAGEQYF TGTGCTAGTGGTTTGGAGGCGGGCGAGCAGTACTTC
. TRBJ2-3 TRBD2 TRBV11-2 CASSLSGTSGRNTQYF TGTGCCAGCAGCTTATCCGGGACTAGCGGTCGTAATACGCAGTATTTT
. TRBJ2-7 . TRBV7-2 CASSFQDYEQYF TGTGCCAGCAGCTTTCAGGACTACGAGCAGTACTTC
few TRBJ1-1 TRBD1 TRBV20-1 CRGAGQGVTEAFF TGCAGGGGAGCCGGACAGGGTGTCACTGAAGCTTTCTTT
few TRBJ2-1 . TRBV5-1 CASSRHKGPNDRNNEQFF TGCGCCAGCAGCCGACATAAAGGTCCCAATGACAGAAACAATGAGCAGTTCTTC
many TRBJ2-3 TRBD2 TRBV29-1 CSVEGGLGGDTQYF TGCAGCGTTGAAGGGGGACTAGGAGGGGATACGCAGTATTTT
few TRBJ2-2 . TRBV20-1 CSASRERNTGELFF TGCAGTGCTAGTAGGGAACGGAACACCGGGGAGCTGTTTTTT
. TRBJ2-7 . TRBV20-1 CSASQGTYEQYF TGCAGTGCCAGCCAGGGTACCTACGAGCAGTACTTC
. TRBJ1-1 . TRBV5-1 CASSLEGPNTEAFF TGCGCCAGCAGCCTGGAGGGACCGAACACTGAAGCTTTCTTT
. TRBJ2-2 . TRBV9 CASSVSGPLTGELFF TGTGCCAGCAGCGTAAGTGGGCCACTAACCGGGGAGCTGTTTTTT
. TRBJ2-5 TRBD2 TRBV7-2 CASSSRTSGLGETQYF TGTGCCAGCAGCTCACGGACTAGCGGACTCGGGGAGACCCAGTACTTC
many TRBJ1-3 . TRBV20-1 CSAEDAANTIYF TGCAGTGCTGAGGACGCCGCCAACACCATATATTTT
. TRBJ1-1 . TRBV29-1 CSVEQLGDHTEAFF TGCAGCGTTGAACAGCTGGGGGATCACACTGAAGCTTTCTTT
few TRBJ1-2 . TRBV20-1 CSAPTGRSNYGYTF TGCAGTGCGCCCACAGGGAGGTCGAACTATGGCTACACCTTC
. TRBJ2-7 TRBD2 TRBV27 CASSYTLAGGTWQYF TGTGCCAGCAGCTACACCCTAGCGGGGGGGACTTGGCAGTACTTC
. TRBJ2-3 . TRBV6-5 CASSYSRARTADTQYF TGTGCCAGCAGTTACTCCCGTGCACGCACGGCAGATACGCAGTATTTT
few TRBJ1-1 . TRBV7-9 CASTSNTDSNEAFF TGTGCCAGCACCTCAAATACGGACAGCAACGAAGCTTTCTTT
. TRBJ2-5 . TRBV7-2 CASSSEAWKETQYF TGTGCCAGCAGCTCGGAAGCTTGGAAAGAGACCCAGTACTTC
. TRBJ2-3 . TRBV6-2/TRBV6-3 CASSYMNRVQTQYF TGTGCCAGCAGTTATATGAACAGGGTGCAGACGCAGTATTTT
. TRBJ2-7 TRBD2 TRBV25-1 CASSDSGRASYEQYF TGTGCCAGCAGTGATAGCGGGAGGGCCTCCTACGAGCAGTACTTC
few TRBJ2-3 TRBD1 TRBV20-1 CSARRADRGRGTDTQYF TGCAGTGCTAGACGCGCGGACAGGGGTAGGGGGACAGATACGCAGTATTTT
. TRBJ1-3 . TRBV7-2 CASSSRSGNTIYF TGTGCCAGCAGCTCGAGGTCTGGAAACACCATATATTTT
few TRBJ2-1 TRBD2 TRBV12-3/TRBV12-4 CASSTGLAGGEQFF TGTGCCAGCAGCACGGGACTAGCGGGTGGTGAGCAGTTCTTC
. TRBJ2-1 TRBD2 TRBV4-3 CASSQGLALYNEQFF TGCGCCAGCAGCCAAGGACTAGCGCTGTACAATGAGCAGTTCTTC
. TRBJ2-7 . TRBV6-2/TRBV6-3 CASIGTRPMGEQYF TGTGCCAGCATAGGGACACGGCCGATGGGGGAGCAGTACTTC
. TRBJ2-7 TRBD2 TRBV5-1 CASSPLPGGVYEQYF TGCGCCAGCAGCCCCCTACCGGGAGGGGTATACGAGCAGTACTTC
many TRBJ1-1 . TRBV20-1 CSARERGANTEAFF TGCAGTGCTAGAGAAAGGGGTGCGAACACTGAAGCTTTCTTT
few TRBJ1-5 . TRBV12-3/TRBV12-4 CASSLGGRNQPQHF TGTGCCAGCAGTTTAGGGGGGAGAAATCAGCCCCAGCATTTT
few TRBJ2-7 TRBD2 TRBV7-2 CASSSGHTGTSSYEQYF TGTGCCAGCAGCTCGGGACACACCGGGACTAGCTCCTACGAGCAGTACTTC
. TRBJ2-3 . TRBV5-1 CASSLEKDTDTQYF TGCGCCAGCAGCTTGGAGAAGGACACAGATACGCAGTATTTT
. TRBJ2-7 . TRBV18 CASSPAGLGEQYF TGTGCCAGCTCACCGGCAGGGCTAGGAGAGCAGTACTTC
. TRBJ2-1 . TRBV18 CASSLPFNEQLF TGTGCCAGCTCACTTCCCTTTAATGAGCAGCTCTTC
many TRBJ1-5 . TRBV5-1 CASSFGGGGNQPQHF TGCGCCAGCAGCTTTGGAGGGGGAGGAAATCAGCCCCAGCATTTT
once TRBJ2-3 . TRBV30 CAWSVGQILLTQYF TGTGCCTGGAGTGTAGGACAGATTTTACTTACGCAGTATTTT
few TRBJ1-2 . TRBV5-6 CASSEGLYRYTF TGTGCCAGCAGCGAGGGGTTGTACCGCTACACCTTC
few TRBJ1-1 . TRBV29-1 CSVKGLNTEAFF TGCAGCGTCAAAGGTCTGAACACTGAAGCTTTCTTT
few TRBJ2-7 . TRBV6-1 CASRRRDSRSGEQYF TGTGCCAGCAGGCGGCGGGACAGCCGTAGTGGGGAGCAGTACTTC
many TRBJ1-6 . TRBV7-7 CASSLDGNSPLHF TGTGCCAGCAGCTTAGATGGCAATTCACCCCTCCACTTT
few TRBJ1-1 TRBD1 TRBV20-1 CSARSTDRSPFF TGCAGTGCTAGAAGTACGGACAGGTCGCCTTTCTTT
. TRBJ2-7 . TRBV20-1 CSAMTGTYEQYF TGCAGTGCCATGACAGGAACCTACGAGCAGTACTTC
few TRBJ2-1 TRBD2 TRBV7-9 CASSLGSGLAGSNEQFF TGTGCCAGCAGCTTAGGCTCAGGACTAGCGGGAAGTAATGAGCAGTTCTTC
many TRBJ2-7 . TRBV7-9 CASSLAVITEQYF TGTGCCAGCAGCTTAGCGGTCATAACTGAGCAGTACTTC
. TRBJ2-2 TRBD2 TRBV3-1 CASSRGTSGDTGELFF TGTGCCAGCAGCCGGGGGACTAGCGGGGACACCGGGGAGCTGTTTTTT
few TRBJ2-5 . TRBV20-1 CSAAGGTMSQETQYF TGCAGTGCCGCTGGGGGGACGATGTCCCAAGAGACCCAGTACTTC
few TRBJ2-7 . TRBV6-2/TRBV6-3 CASNAPLREQYF TGTGCCAGCAATGCCCCCCTTCGCGAGCAGTACTTC